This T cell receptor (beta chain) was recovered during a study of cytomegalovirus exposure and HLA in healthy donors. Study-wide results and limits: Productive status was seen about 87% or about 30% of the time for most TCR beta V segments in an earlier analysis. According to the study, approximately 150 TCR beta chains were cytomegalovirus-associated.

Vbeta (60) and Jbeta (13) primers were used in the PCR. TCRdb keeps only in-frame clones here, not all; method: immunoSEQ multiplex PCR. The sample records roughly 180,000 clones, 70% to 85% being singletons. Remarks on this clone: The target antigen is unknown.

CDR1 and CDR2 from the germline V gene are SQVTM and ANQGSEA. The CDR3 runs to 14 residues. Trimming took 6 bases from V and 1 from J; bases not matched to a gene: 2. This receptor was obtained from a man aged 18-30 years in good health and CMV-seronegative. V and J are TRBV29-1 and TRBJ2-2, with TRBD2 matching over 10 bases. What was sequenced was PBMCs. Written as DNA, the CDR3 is TGCAGCGTGGTAGCGGGGGGGAACACCGGGGAGCTGTTTTTT. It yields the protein CSVVAGGNTGELFF.